One T cell receptor (beta chain) is described in this entry. This entry comes from a study of T cells in Graves' hyperthyroidism and ophthalmopathy. Amplification of TCR beta CDR3 regions used RNA as the template. RT-PCR in the first round (using the HTBI primer set) targeted the TCR CDR3. TCRdb reprocessed the multiplex PCR reads via MiXCR and lists one record per CDR3 protein. The data show 350,000 to 400,000 distinct CDR3 sequences, about 18% seen once. CDR3 length: 13 amino acids. V was clipped by 0 bases and J by 8 bases, with 8 bases between them. Germline loops: CDR1 SGHRS, CDR2 YFSETQ. Graves' hyperthyroidism qualified as stable when ophthalmopathy did not progress within 18 months. Hyperthyroidism had been newly diagnosed in patients aged 18 to 65, and its duration was under 2 months. Exclusion of patients followed from uncontrolled infection, other autoimmune disease, pregnancy or lactation. Diagnoses rested on clinical symptoms, serum thyroxine and TRAb, thyroid ultrasound and orbital computed tomography.

The chain is built from TRBV5-1 and TRBJ1-4, with a weak D call TRBD1 (6 bases). The specimen sequenced was blood. This clonotype was obtained from a woman younger than 35 with Graves' hyperthyroidism. CDR3 sequence (DNA): TGCGCCAGCAGCTTGGCCGGGGGCGAAAAACTGTTTTTT. It is translated as CASSLAGGEKLFF. Supplemented by reference TRBV5-1 and TRBJ1-4, the full variable domain reads KAGVTQTPRYLIKTRGQQVTLSCSPISGHRSVSWYQQTPGQGLQFLFEYFSETQRNKGNFPGRFSGRQFSNSRSEMNVSTLELGDSALYLCASSLAGGEKLFFGSGTQLSVL.